This T cell receptor (beta chain) emerged from a study of post-analysis software for immune sequencing data. Concerning this clonotype: Its antigen is not known.

Carried by the TCR beta cDNA libraries were unique molecular identifiers. Around 460,000 cDNA molecules came from roughly 1 to 10 million T cells. TCRdb reanalysed the PCR reads using MiXCR and keeps one entry per CDR3 protein. The sample lists roughly 600,000 distinct CDR3 sequences; roughly 45% were seen once. The CDR3 has 14 amino acids. Germline V gene data show CDR1 as SGHRS and CDR2 as YFSETQ. The V segment lost 3 bases and the J segment 5 bases; nucleotides outside the gene matches: 7. General study findings and limits: Among roughly 5 TRBV segments more frequent in patients than controls were TRBV5-6, TRBV5-1 and TRBV20-1.

Sequenced input: blood. The clonotype comes from a girl aged 10 to 17 with multiple sclerosis. The chain carries TRBV5-1 and TRBJ1-1; 7 bases match TRBD1. Written as DNA, the CDR3 is TGCGCCAGCAGCTCTAGGGGGCGAGGAACTGAAGCTTTCTTT. Translating gives CASSSRGRGTEAFF.